The 18 T cell receptor beta chains below were found in one sample sequenced in a study of blood T cell repertoires in COVID-19. The protocol was immunoSEQ multiplex PCR, while the TCRdb copy is restricted to in-frame clones and leaves out a portion. The repertoire includes 62,000 or so clones, about 90% of them detected once, and approximately 5% sits in the top ten. The source material was peripheral blood. These receptors all come from a human donor in a cohort sampled during active COVID-19.

This chain connects TRBV18 to TRBJ2-7, with TRBD1 identical over 8 bases. The junction had 5 bases not matched to a gene; V was cut back by 1 base and J by 3 bases. Germline CDR1 reads KGHSH; CDR2 reads LQKENI. The CDR3 is 15 amino acids. The CDR3 nucleotides are TGTGCCAGCTCACCACGGACAGGGAAGGGCTACGAGCAGTACTTC. Translating gives CASSPRTGKGYEQYF.

The chain recombines TRBV11-2 with TRBJ1-5; 8 nucleotides line up with TRBD1. The CDR3 has 15 amino acids. The germline gives CDR1 SGHAT, CDR2 FQNNGV. Trimming at V came to 2 bases and at J to 4 bases, leaving 4 bases not matched to a gene. CDR3 sequence reads: CASSLQGAQNQPQHF. The CDR3, as DNA: TGTGCCAGCAGCTTACAGGGGGCCCAAAATCAGCCCCAGCATTTT.

J is TRBJ1-5 and V is TRBV10-3, with TRBD1 as a possible D gene (6 bases). V was shortened by 8 bases and J by 7 bases, with 18 bases between the two germline ends. Germline-derived CDR1 and CDR2 are ENHRY and SYGVKD. The CDR3 spans 14 residues. CDR3 DNA: TGTGCCATCTCGGGGGGGGCCCAGGGGCAGCCCCAGCATTTT. Its translation: CAISGGAQGQPQHF.

The chain recombines TRBV5-1 with TRBJ1-2; 12 nucleotides agree with TRBD1. CDR3 length equals 14 residues. Germline V lookup: CDR1 SGHRS, CDR2 YFSETQ. J was trimmed by 7 bases and V by 4 bases; bases with no gene match: 5. The DNA for the CDR3 is TGCGCCAGCAGCAGGGACAGGGGGCGCGGTGGCTACACCTTC. Translated, it gives CASSRDRGRGGYTF.

Here the CDR3 DNA reads TGCGCCAGCAGCTCTGGACTAGCGGGAGGTCTCTATGCAGATACGCAGTATTTT. It encodes CASSSGLAGGLYADTQYF. The rearrangement joins TRBV5-1 to TRBJ2-3, with 14 positions matching TRBD2. The CDR3 is made up of 18 amino acids. V lost 3 bases and J lost 4; bases outside the gene matches: 10. The germline V gene has CDR1 SGHRS and CDR2 YFSETQ.

The chain has TRBV5-6 and TRBJ2-7; 7 nucleotides align to TRBD2. The CDR3 has 15 residues. CDR1 is SGHDT and CDR2 is YYEEEE in the germline V gene. With V trimmed by 4 bases and J by 6 bases, 13 bases remained unmatched. In nucleotides, the CDR3 is TGTGCCAGCAGCCTTAGCGGGCAAGGATCCCCCGAGCAGTACTTC. This sequence encodes CASSLSGQGSPEQYF. The full variable domain, rest sourced from reference TRBV5-6 and TRBJ2-7, is DAGVTQSPTHLIKTRGQQVTLRCSPKSGHDTVSWYQQALGQGPQFIFQYYEEEERQRGNFPDRFSGHQFPNYSSELNVNALLLGDSALYLCASSLSGQGSPEQYFGPGTRLTVT.

V gene TRBV2 combines with J gene TRBJ2-4; 14 positions agree with TRBD2. The CDR3 contains 16 residues. Germline V gene sequence: CDR1 SNHLY, CDR2 FYNNEI. The junction had 9 bases not matched to a gene; V was cut back by 6 bases and J by 8 bases. CDR3 nucleotides: TGTGCCAGCAGGAGGGGGACTAGCGGGAGTGCGGACATTCAGTACTTC. It is translated as CASRRGTSGSADIQYF.

The V and J genes are TRBV18 and TRBJ2-3, with 8 bases identical to TRBD1. CDR3 length: 18 residues. Germline V gene data show CDR1 as KGHSH and CDR2 as LQKENI. J lost 3 bases, V lost 3 bases, and 14 bases had no gene match. CDR3 sequence reads: CASSPYIDRGRRTDTQYF. The CDR3 bases are TGTGCCAGCTCACCCTACATCGACAGGGGCCGGAGAACAGATACGCAGTATTTT.

CDR3: CSASLRTRAYEQYF. CDR3 nucleotides: TGCAGTGCTAGTCTCCGGACTAGGGCCTACGAGCAGTACTTC. The chain couples TRBV20-1 to TRBJ2-7; 7 bases fit TRBD2. Germline V gene lookup returns CDR1 DFQATT and CDR2 SNEGSKA (reference sequence). V lost 3 bases to trimming and J lost 2 bases; unmatched junction nucleotides: 7. The CDR3 length is 14 residues.

The chain has TRBV5-4 and TRBJ2-1, with 11 bases lining up with TRBD2. V lost 4 bases to trimming and J lost 5 bases; unmatched junction nucleotides: 8. CDR3 length: 16 residues. Germline V gene sequence: CDR1 SGHNT, CDR2 YYREEE (reference sequence). The CDR3 region has the DNA TGTGCCAGCAGCAAAGATACGGGACTAGCGGACAATGAGCAGTTCTTC. It codes for CASSKDTGLADNEQFF. Based on the CDR3 plus reference TRBV5-4 and TRBJ2-1, the full variable domain is ETGVTQSPTHLIKTRGQQVTLRCSSQSGHNTVSWYQQALGQGPQFIFQYYREEENGRGNFPPRFSGLQFPNYSSELNVNALELDDSALYLCASSKDTGLADNEQFFGPGTRLTVL.

The J gene is TRBJ1-5, the V gene TRBV28; 8 bases agree with TRBD1. The CDR3 runs 13 residues. Losses at the gene ends were 5 bases for V and 6 bases for J; bases not matched to a gene: 3. Germline loops: CDR1 MDHEN, CDR2 SYDVKM. DNA of the CDR3: TGTGCCAGCAGTCTGGACAGGGCTCAGCCCCAGCATTTT. This codes for CASSLDRAQPQHF. The whole variable domain, remainder taken from reference TRBV28 and TRBJ1-5, is DVKVTQSSRYLVKRTGEKVFLECVQDMDHENMFWYRQDPGLGLRLIYFSYDVKMKEKGDIPEGYSVSREKKERFSLILESASTNQTSMYLCASSLDRAQPQHFGDGTRLSIL.

The J gene is TRBJ1-1, the V gene TRBV28, with D tentatively TRBD1 (6 bases). Looked up from germline, CDR1 is MDHEN and CDR2 is SYDVKM. V lost 5 bases, J lost 1 base, and 20 bases lay in between. This CDR3 has 17 amino acids. The CDR3, as DNA: TGTGCCAGCAGTACTACATTGCAGGGGTTCTCGAACACTGAAGCTTTCTTT. It encodes CASSTTLQGFSNTEAFF.

This clone appeared a single time. The J gene is TRBJ2-7, the V gene TRBV27; the match to TRBD2 covers 12 bases. The V gene's germline CDR1 is MNHEY and CDR2 SMNVEV (reference sequence). The length of the CDR3 is 14 residues. Losses at the gene ends were 8 bases for V and 2 bases for J; bases not matched to a gene: 4. In nucleotides, the CDR3 is TGTGCCAGCCGGACTAGCGGGGATACCTACGAGCAGTACTTC. Protein sequence: CASRTSGDTYEQYF.

This chain connects TRBV27 to TRBJ1-5; D perhaps matches TRBD1 (6 bases). Per germline, CDR1 MNHEY and CDR2 SMNVEV (reference sequence). The CDR3 runs to 14 residues. V was cut by 2 bases and J by 4 bases, with 9 bases left in between. CDR3 region: CASSLRGGNQPQHF. The CDR3, as DNA: TGTGCCAGCAGTTTAAGGGGGGGGAATCAGCCCCAGCATTTT.

The chain uses TRBV14 and TRBJ1-2; 12 nucleotides line up with TRBD1. Germline V lookup: CDR1 SGHDN, CDR2 FVKESK. The CDR3 runs 14 residues. V trimming: 2 bases; J trimming: 8 bases; junction bases outside the gene matches: 3. CDR3 sequence reads: CASSQPGQGAGYTF. The CDR3 DNA reads TGTGCCAGCAGCCAACCGGGACAGGGGGCAGGCTACACCTTC.

This sequence joins TRBV4-2 and TRBJ2-3; 9 bases are shared with TRBD2. V shed 5 bases and J 4 bases; nucleotides not matched to a gene: 16. Germline V gene data show CDR1 as LGHNA and CDR2 as YNFKEQ. This CDR3 has 18 residues. The CDR3: CASSSRVGAGGRADTQYF. CDR3 coding DNA: TGTGCCAGCAGCAGCCGAGTCGGGGCGGGGGGGCGTGCAGATACGCAGTATTTT.

The V and J genes are TRBV18 and TRBJ2-1; 15 bases align to TRBD2. Germline V CDR1 and CDR2: KGHSH, LQKENI. The junction had 4 bases not matched to a gene; V was cut back by 0 bases and J by 10 bases. CDR3 length: 16 residues. This CDR3 is CASSPPGLAGGEEQFF. The CDR3 DNA is TGTGCCAGCTCACCACCGGGACTAGCGGGGGGTGAGGAGCAGTTCTTC.

CDR3 nucleotides: TGTGCCAGCTCACCAGCCGGGACTTCCCTCGGGACCGGGGAGCTGTTTTTT. Translation gives CASSPAGTSLGTGELFF. The V gene is TRBV18, the J gene TRBJ2-2; a possible D gene is TRBD2 (6 bases). The CDR3 is 17 residues long. V lost 2 bases and J lost 5, with 18 bases in between. Germline CDR1 KGHSH, CDR2 LQKENI. The whole variable domain, remainder taken from reference TRBV18 and TRBJ2-2, is NAGVMQNPRHLVRRRGQEARLRCSPMKGHSHVYWYRQLPEEGLKFMVYLQKENIIDESGMPKERFSAEFPKEGPSILRIQQVVRGDSAAYFCASSPAGTSLGTGELFFGEGSRLTVL.